The sample holds many counts of the clone carrying this TCR beta chain. Antigen unknown. During its preparation, the TCRbeta library received unique molecular identifiers. TCRdb redid the calling of the PCR reads with MiXCR, one entry per CDR3 protein. Of about 300,000 distinct CDR3 sequences detected, 10% appear once; the ten largest clones hold approximately 7.6%. Germline CDR1 reads SGDLS; CDR2 reads YYNGEE. Trimming removed 3 bases from V and 4 bases from J; junction bases left unmatched: 5. CDR3 length: 16 amino acids. These data are taken from a study of T-cell reconstitution after alpha-beta-depleted transplantation in children. Points from the study as a whole: Reports say that about two months after transplant, the alpha-beta T cells came out of several hundred graft clones that had expanded. Newly generated T cells supplied most T-cell counts and diversity one year post-transplant. From surviving recipient T cells and thymic progenitors came the high day-60 TCRbeta diversity observed in some patients.

This clonotype originated in a boy in the first two years of life with acute myeloid leukemia, due to receive a stem cell transplant. The chain employs TRBV9 and TRBJ2-2; TRBD2 matches at 11 bases. Source: PBMCs, taken before TCRalphabeta/CD19-depleted stem cell transplant. CDR3 in amino acids: CASSANSGRATGELFF. In DNA form, the CDR3 reads TGTGCCAGCAGCGCCAATAGCGGGAGGGCCACCGGGGAGCTGTTTTTT.